This T cell receptor beta chain was identified during a study of CD8+ T cells in alopecia areata. On the study more broadly: At a dose of 5 to 10 mg twice daily, oral tofacitinib was given to treated patients.

Following RNA extraction, reverse transcription yielded cDNA that acted as the sequencing template. Repertoires were generated with immunoSEQ multiplex PCR, while TCRdb's copy carries only in-frame clones and drops some. The sample consists of around 150,000 clones, 60% to 75% of them appearing once. CDR1 and CDR2 (germline): SQVTM, ANQGSEA. The V and J ends lost 6 bases and 1 base, in that order; junction bases with no gene match: 4. There are 14 residues in the CDR3. Treatment: oral pan-JAK inhibitor, 5-10 mg twice daily. The chain employs TRBV29-1 and TRBJ2-4, with 9 bases that match TRBD1. The sequences come from CD4+ T cells sorted from blood, collected at week 24, from a patient treated with tofacitinib. The sequence derives from a human donor with alopecia areata. CDR3 nucleotides: TGCAGCGTGGATGGACAGGGGGCCAAAAACATTCAGTACTTC. It codes for CSVDGQGAKNIQYF.